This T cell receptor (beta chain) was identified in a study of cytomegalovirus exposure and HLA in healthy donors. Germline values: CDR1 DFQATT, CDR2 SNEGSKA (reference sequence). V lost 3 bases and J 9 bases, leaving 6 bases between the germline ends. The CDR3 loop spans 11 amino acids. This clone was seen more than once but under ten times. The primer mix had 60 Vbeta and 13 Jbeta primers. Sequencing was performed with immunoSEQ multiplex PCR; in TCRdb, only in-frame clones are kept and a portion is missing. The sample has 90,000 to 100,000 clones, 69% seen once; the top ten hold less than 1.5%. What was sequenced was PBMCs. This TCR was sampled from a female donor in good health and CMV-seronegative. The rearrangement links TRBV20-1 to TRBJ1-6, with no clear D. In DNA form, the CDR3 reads TGCAGTGCTAGTCTCAGTTCACCCCTCCACTTT. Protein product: CSASLSSPLHF.